This T cell receptor beta chain was profiled in a study of T cells in narcolepsy. Study in general: Donors had narcolepsy type 1 or type 2, or were healthy controls.

A word on this clone: Its target is not known.

TCRdb's table, derived via immunoSEQ multiplex PCR, lists solely in-frame clones and lacks some. The sample yields about 34,000 clones, around 84% seen once. The study, taken as a whole, reports: In some patient and control memory CD4+ samples, autoreactive clones were absent. Autoreactive HCRT-specific and TRIB2-specific clonotypes were marked in same-patient CSF-versus-blood CD4+ comparisons. Blood of same and different patients, but not healthy controls, reportedly held recurring autoreactive clonotypes.

The sample was memory (CD45RA-) CD4+ T cells from blood. This clonotype originated in a human donor in good health.

CDR3 sequence: CASSPLRGVLQTQYF. As DNA, the CDR3 is TGTGCCAGCAGCCCCTTAAGGGGGGTACTGCAGACCCAGTACTTC. The V gene is TRBV7-8, the J gene TRBJ2-5; D assignment may be TRBD1 or TRBD2 (6 bases each). The CDR3 covers 15 residues. V was cut by 5 bases and J by 6 bases, with 19 bases left in between. The germline CDR1 and CDR2 sequences are SGHVS and FQNEAQ. Full variable domain (rest looked up from reference TRBV7-8 and TRBJ2-5): GAGVSQSPRYKVAKRGQDVALRCDPISGHVSLFWYQQALGQGPEFLTYFQNEAQLDKSGLPSDRFFAERPEGSVSTLKIQRTQQEDSAVYLCASSPLRGVLQTQYFGPGTRLLVL.